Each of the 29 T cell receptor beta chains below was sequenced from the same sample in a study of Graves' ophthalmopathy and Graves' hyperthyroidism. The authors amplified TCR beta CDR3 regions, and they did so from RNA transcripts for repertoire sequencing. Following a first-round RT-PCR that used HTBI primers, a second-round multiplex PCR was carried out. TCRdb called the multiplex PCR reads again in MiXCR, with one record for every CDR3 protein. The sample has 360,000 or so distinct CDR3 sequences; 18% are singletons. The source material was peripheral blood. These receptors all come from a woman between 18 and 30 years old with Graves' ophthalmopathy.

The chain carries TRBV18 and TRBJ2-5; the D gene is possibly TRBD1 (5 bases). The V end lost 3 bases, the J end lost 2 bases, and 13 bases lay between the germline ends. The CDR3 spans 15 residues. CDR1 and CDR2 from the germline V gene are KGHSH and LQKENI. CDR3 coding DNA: TGTGCCAGCTCACCTTTCGAACAGGCTCAAGAGACCCAGTACTTC. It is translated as CASSPFEQAQETQYF.

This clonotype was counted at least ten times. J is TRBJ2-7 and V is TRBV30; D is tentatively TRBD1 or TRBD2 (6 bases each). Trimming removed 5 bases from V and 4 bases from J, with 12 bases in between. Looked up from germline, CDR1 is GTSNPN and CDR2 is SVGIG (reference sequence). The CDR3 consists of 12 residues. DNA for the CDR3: TGTGCCTGGGGGACTCAGGGGTACGAGCAGTACTTC. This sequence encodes CAWGTQGYEQYF.

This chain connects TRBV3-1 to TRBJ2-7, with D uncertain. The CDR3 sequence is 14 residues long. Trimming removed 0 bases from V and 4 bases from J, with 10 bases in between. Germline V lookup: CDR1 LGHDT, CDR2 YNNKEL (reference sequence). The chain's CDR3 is CASSQDVGYYEQYF. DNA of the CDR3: TGTGCCAGCAGCCAAGACGTTGGTTATTACGAGCAGTACTTC.

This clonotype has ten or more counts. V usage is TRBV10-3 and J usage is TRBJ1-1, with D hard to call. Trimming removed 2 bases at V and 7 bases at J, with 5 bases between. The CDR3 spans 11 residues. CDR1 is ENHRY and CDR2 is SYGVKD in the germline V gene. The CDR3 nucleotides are TGTGCCATCAGTGAGCTTAGTGAAGCTTTCTTT. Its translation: CAISELSEAFF.

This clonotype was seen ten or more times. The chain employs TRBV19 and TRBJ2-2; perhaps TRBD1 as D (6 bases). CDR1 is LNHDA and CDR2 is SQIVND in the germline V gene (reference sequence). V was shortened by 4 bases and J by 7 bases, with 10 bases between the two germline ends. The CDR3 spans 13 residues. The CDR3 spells CASSTGVGGELFF. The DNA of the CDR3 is TGTGCCAGTAGTACAGGGGTGGGCGGGGAGCTGTTTTTT.

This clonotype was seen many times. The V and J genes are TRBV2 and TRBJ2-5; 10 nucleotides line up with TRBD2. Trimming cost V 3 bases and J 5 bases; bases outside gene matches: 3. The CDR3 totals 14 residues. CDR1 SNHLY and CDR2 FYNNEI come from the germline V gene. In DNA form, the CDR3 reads TGTGCCAGCAGTGAGGAGCGGGGGGGGGAGACCCAGTACTTC. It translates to CASSEERGGETQYF.

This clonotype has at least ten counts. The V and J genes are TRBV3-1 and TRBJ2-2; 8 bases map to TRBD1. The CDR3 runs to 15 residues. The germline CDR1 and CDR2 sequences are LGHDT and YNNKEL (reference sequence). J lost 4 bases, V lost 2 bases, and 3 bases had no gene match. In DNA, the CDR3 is TGTGCCAGCAGCCAATCAACAGGGGGCACCGGGGAGCTGTTTTTT. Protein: CASSQSTGGTGELFF.

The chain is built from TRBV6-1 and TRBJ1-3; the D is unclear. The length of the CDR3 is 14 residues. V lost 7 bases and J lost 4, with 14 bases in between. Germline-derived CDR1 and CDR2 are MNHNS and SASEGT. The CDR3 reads CASNLLKGGNTIYF. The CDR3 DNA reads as TGTGCCAGCAACCTATTAAAAGGGGGAAACACCATATATTTT.

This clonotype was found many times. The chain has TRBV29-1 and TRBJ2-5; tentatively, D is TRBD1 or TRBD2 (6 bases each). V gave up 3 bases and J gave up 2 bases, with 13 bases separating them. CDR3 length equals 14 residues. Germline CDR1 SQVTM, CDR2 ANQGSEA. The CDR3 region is CSVDGGPPQETQYF. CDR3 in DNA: TGCAGCGTTGATGGGGGGCCCCCACAAGAGACCCAGTACTTC. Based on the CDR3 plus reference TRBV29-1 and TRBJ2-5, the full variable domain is SAVISQKPSRDICQRGTSLTIQCQVDSQVTMMFWYRQQPGQSLTLIATANQGSEATYESGFVIDKFPISRPNLTFSTLTVSNMSPEDSSIYLCSVDGGPPQETQYFGPGTRLLVL.

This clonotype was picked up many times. DNA of the CDR3: TGTGCCAGCAGCTCAGGCCCGGAGCAGTACTTC. Translated, it gives CASSSGPEQYF. The V gene is TRBV7-2, the J gene TRBJ2-7; D is unclear. From germline, CDR1 is SGHTA and CDR2 FQGNSA. V was trimmed by 4 bases and J by 7 bases, leaving 8 bases between them. This CDR3 spans 11 amino acids. Combining the CDR3 with reference TRBV7-2 and TRBJ2-7 gives the whole variable domain GAGVSQSPSNKVTEKGKDVELRCDPISGHTALYWYRQSLGQGLEFLIYFQGNSAPDKSGLPSDRFSAERTGGSVSTLTIQRTQQEDSAVYLCASSSGPEQYFGPGTRLTVT.

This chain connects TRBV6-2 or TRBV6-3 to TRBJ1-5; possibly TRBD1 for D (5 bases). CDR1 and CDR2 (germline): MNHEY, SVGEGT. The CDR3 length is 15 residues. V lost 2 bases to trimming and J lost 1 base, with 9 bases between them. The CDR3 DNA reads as TGTGCCAGCAGTTACCCAGACAGCAGCAATCAGCCCCAGCATTTT. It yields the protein CASSYPDSSNQPQHF.

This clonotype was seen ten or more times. The CDR3 coding sequence is TGTGCCAGCAGCCGACAGGGGGCCCATCCCACTGAAGCTTTCTTT. It encodes CASSRQGAHPTEAFF. The J gene is TRBJ1-1, the V gene TRBV7-2; 10 bases fit TRBD1. The germline CDR1 and CDR2 sequences are SGHTA and FQGNSA. The CDR3 has 15 residues. The V segment lost 5 bases and the J segment 4 bases; nucleotides outside the gene matches: 7. The complete variable domain, with remaining parts taken from reference TRBV7-2 and TRBJ1-1, reads GAGVSQSPSNKVTEKGKDVELRCDPISGHTALYWYRQSLGQGLEFLIYFQGNSAPDKSGLPSDRFSAERTGGSVSTLTIQRTQQEDSAVYLCASSRQGAHPTEAFFGQGTRLTVV.

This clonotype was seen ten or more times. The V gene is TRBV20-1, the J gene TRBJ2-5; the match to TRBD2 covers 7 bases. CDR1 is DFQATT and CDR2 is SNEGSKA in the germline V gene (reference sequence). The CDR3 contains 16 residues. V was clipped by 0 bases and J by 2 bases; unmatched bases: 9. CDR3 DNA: TGCAGTGCTAGAGATTGGGAGGGAGGAGGGCAAGAGACCCAGTACTTC. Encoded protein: CSARDWEGGGQETQYF.

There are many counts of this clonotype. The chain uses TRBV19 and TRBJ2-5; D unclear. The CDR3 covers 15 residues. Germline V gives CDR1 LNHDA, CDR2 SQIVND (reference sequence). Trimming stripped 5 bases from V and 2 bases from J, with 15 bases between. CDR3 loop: CASSSPLGRQETQYF. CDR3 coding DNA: TGTGCCAGTAGTTCCCCTCTGGGCCGTCAAGAGACCCAGTACTTC.

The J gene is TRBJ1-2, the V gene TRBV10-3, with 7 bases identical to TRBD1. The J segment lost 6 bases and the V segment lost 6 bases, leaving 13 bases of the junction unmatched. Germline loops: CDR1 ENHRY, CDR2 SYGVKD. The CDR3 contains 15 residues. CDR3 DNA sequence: TGTGCCATCAGGGCGGATCAAGGGGGCGCTGATGGCTACACCTTC. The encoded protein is CAIRADQGGADGYTF.

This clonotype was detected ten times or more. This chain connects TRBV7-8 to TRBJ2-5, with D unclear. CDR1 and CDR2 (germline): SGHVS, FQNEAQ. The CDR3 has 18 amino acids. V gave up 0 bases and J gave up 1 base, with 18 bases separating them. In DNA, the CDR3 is TGTGCCAGCAGCTTAGCACGACTTCCACGCTGGCCCCAAGAGACCCAGTACTTC. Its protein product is CASSLARLPRWPQETQYF.

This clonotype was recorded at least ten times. The CDR3 DNA reads as TGTGCCAGCAAGCCGACAGGGACCGAGCAGTACTTC. Translating gives CASKPTGTEQYF. V usage is TRBV6-4 and J usage is TRBJ2-7; 7 bases are a match to TRBD1. J was trimmed by 6 bases and V by 7 bases; bases with no gene match: 6. CDR1 and CDR2 from the germline V gene are MRHNA and SNTAGT. This CDR3 has 12 residues.

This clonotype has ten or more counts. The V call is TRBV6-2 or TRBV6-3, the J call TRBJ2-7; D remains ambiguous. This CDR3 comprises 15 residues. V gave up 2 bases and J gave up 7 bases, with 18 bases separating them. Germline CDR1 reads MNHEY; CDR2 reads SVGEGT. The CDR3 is CASSYPLAPPYEQYF. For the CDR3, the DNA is TGTGCCAGCAGTTACCCCCTGGCGCCTCCTTATGAGCAGTACTTC.

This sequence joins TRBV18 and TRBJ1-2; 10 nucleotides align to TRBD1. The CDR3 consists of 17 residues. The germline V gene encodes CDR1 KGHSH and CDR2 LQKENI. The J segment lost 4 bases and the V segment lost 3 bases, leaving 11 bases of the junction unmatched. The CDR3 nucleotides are TGTGCCAGCTCACCTGTCCCGGGACAGGGGATCGGCTATGGCTACACCTTC. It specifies CASSPVPGQGIGYGYTF. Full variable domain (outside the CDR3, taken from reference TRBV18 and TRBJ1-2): NAGVMQNPRHLVRRRGQEARLRCSPMKGHSHVYWYRQLPEEGLKFMVYLQKENIIDESGMPKERFSAEFPKEGPSILRIQQVVRGDSAAYFCASSPVPGQGIGYGYTFGSGTRLTVV.

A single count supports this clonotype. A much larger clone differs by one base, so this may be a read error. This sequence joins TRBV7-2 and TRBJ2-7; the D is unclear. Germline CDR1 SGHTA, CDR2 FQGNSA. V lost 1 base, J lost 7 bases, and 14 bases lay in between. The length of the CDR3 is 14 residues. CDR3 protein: CASSLVGDPHEQYF. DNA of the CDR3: TGTGCCAGCAGCTTAGTTGGGGATCCGCATGAGCAGTACTTC.

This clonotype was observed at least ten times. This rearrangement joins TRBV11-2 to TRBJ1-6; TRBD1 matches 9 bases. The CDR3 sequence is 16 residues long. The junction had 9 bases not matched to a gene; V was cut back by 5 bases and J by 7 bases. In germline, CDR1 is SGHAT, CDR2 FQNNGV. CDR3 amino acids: CASSIYRGPGNSPLHF. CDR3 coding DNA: TGTGCCAGCAGCATTTACAGGGGGCCCGGGAATTCACCCCTCCACTTT. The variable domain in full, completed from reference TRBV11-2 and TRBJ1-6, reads EAGVAQSPRYKIIEKRQSVAFWCNPISGHATLYWYQQILGQGPKLLIQFQNNGVVDDSQLPKDRFSAERLKGVDSTLKIQPAKLEDSAVYLCASSIYRGPGNSPLHFGNGTRLTVT.

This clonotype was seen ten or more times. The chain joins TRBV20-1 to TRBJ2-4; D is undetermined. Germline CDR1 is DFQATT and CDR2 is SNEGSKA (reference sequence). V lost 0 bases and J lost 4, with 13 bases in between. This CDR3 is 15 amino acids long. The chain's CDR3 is CSARDGSQLKNIQYF. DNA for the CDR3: TGCAGTGCTAGAGATGGTTCCCAGCTAAAAAACATTCAGTACTTC.

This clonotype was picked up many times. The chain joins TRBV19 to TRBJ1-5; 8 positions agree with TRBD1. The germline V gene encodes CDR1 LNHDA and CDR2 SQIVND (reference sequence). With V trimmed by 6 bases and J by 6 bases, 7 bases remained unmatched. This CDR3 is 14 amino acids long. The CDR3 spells CASRLQGAGQPQHF. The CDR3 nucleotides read TGTGCCAGTAGACTCCAGGGGGCAGGTCAGCCCCAGCATTTT.

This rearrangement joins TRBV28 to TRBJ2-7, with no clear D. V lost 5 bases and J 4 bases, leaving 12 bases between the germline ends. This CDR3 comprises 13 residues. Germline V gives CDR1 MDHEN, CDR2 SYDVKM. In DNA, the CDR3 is TGTGCCAGCAGTACCCCCCCCGGTTACGAGCAGTACTTC. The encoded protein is CASSTPPGYEQYF.

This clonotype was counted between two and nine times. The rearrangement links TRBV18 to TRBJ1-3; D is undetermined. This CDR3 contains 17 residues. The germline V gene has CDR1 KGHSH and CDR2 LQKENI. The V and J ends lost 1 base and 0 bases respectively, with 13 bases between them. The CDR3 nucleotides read TGTGCCAGCTCACCACTTGAGTTTGCATTCTCTGGAAACACCATATATTTT. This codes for CASSPLEFAFSGNTIYF.

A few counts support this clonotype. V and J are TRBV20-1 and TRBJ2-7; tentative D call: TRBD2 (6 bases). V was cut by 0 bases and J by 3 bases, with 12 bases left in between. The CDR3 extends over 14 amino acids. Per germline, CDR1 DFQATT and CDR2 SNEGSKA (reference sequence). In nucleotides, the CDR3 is TGCAGTGCTAGAGATCCTTCGCGGGACTACGAGCAGTACTTC. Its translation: CSARDPSRDYEQYF.

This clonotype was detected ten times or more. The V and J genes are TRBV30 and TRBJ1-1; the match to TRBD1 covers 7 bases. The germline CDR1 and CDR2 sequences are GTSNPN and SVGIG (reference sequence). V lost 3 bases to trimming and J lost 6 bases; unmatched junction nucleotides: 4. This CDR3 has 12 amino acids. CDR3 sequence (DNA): TGTGCCTGGAGGACAGGGTACGCTGAAGCTTTCTTT. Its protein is CAWRTGYAEAFF.

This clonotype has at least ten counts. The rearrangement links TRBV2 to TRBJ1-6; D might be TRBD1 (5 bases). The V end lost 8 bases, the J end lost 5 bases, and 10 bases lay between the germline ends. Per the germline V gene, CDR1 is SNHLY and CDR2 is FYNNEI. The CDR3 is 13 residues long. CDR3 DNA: TGTGCCAGCGCAGGGATCGATAATTCACCCCTCCACTTT. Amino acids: CASAGIDNSPLHF.

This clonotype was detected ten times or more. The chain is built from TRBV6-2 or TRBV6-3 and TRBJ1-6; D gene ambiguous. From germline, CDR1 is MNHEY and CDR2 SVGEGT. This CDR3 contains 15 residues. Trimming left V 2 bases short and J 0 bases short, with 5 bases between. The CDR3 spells CASSYQSSYNSPLHF. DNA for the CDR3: TGTGCCAGCAGTTACCAGAGCTCCTATAATTCACCCCTCCACTTT.